The 32 T cell receptor beta chains presented below share a single source sample, sequenced in a study of cytomegalovirus exposure and HLA in healthy donors. 13 Jbeta primers and 60 Vbeta primers were used for the PCR. Here immunoSEQ multiplex PCR was the method, and the copy in TCRdb shows in-frame clones only, minus some. The sample has about 64,000 clones; the top ten hold less than 4%. The sample consisted of PBMCs. These receptors came from a woman younger than 30 in good health and CMV-seronegative.

This chain links TRBV27 with TRBJ1-2; 7 bases are shared with TRBD1. Germline V CDR1 and CDR2: MNHEY, SMNVEV (reference sequence). The CDR3 length is 14 residues. V lost 5 bases, J lost 6 bases, and 9 bases stayed unmatched. Here the CDR3 reads CASSPLDRVDGYTF. The CDR3 coding sequence is TGTGCCAGCAGTCCACTAGACAGGGTTGATGGCTACACCTTC.

The rearrangement joins TRBV5-6 to TRBJ2-7, with TRBD1 matching over 9 bases. Germline CDR1 reads SGHDT; CDR2 reads YYEEEE. This CDR3 has 14 residues. V was clipped by 4 bases and J by 6 bases; unmatched bases: 8. Here the CDR3 reads CASSLGQGPSEQYF. Written as DNA, the CDR3 is TGTGCCAGCAGCCTTGGACAGGGGCCCAGCGAGCAGTACTTC. Looking up the rest from reference TRBV5-6 and TRBJ2-7 gives the full variable domain: DAGVTQSPTHLIKTRGQQVTLRCSPKSGHDTVSWYQQALGQGPQFIFQYYEEEERQRGNFPDRFSGHQFPNYSSELNVNALLLGDSALYLCASSLGQGPSEQYFGPGTRLTVT.

The chain is built from TRBV6-5 and TRBJ2-7; D not certain. V lost 0 bases and J lost 2, with 8 bases in between. Germline V gives CDR1 MNHEY, CDR2 SVGAGI. The CDR3 runs 14 residues. The CDR3 DNA is TGTGCCAGCAGTTACTCGCTGAGTGCCTACGAGCAGTACTTC. Encoded protein: CASSYSLSAYEQYF.

V and J are TRBV29-1 and TRBJ1-2; weak D call: TRBD1 (6 bases). Germline V lookup: CDR1 SQVTM, CDR2 ANQGSEA. Trimming removed 3 bases at V and 5 bases at J, with 13 bases between. The CDR3 sequence is 13 residues long. The DNA for the CDR3 is TGCAGCGTTGATGGCAGGGGCCTATATGGCTACACCTTC. This translates into CSVDGRGLYGYTF.

The rearrangement links TRBV2 to TRBJ2-7; the match to TRBD1 covers 7 bases. With V trimmed by 6 bases and J by 3 bases, 5 bases remained unmatched. The CDR3 length is 13 residues. Germline assignment: CDR1 SNHLY and CDR2 FYNNEI. This CDR3 is CASSAGTDYEQYF. The CDR3 DNA follows: TGTGCCAGCAGCGCTGGGACAGACTACGAGCAGTACTTC.

The chain employs TRBV7-2 and TRBJ2-7; D remains ambiguous. The CDR3 totals 14 residues. V was clipped by 8 bases and J by 0 bases, with 14 bases between them. Germline V gene sequence: CDR1 SGHTA, CDR2 FQGNSA. CDR3 residues: CASSRLRNSYEQYF. The DNA for the CDR3 is TGTGCCAGCTCTAGACTTAGAAACTCCTACGAGCAGTACTTC.

This sequence joins TRBV6-8 and TRBJ2-7, with D uncertain. This CDR3 has 14 amino acids. Germline V gene lookup returns CDR1 MNHGY and CDR2 SAAAGT. The V end lost 2 bases, the J end lost 3 bases, and 11 bases lay between the germline ends. The CDR3 DNA reads as TGTGCCAGCAGTTACCGATCGGAGTACTACGAGCAGTACTTC. Amino acids: CASSYRSEYYEQYF.

The chain uses TRBV30 and TRBJ2-1, with D perhaps matching TRBD1 (6 bases). The CDR3 runs to 14 residues. The V gene's germline CDR1 is GTSNPN and CDR2 SVGIG (reference sequence). V shed 0 bases and J shed 7 bases, with 13 bases lying between them. The CDR3 nucleotides are TGTGCCTGGAGTGTCGGGGCAGGGGTAAATGAGCAGTTCTTC. Its translation: CAWSVGAGVNEQFF.

The V call is TRBV25-1, the J call TRBJ2-5; 8 bases align to TRBD1. The CDR3 length is 14 residues. Germline assignment: CDR1 MGHDK and CDR2 SYGVNS. The junction had 6 bases not matched to a gene; V was cut back by 4 bases and J by 5 bases. CDR3 residues: CASSVTGGLETQYF. In DNA form, the CDR3 reads TGTGCCAGCAGTGTTACAGGGGGGTTGGAGACCCAGTACTTC.

The chain joins TRBV6-1 to TRBJ1-1, with a possible D match to TRBD1 (5 bases). The CDR3 extends over 15 amino acids. V lost 1 base, J lost 3 bases, and 12 bases lay in between. The germline V gene has CDR1 MNHNS and CDR2 SASEGT. The CDR3 DNA reads as TGTGCCAGCAGTGAAGTGAGAGCCAGGGACACTGAAGCTTTCTTT. Amino acids: CASSEVRARDTEAFF.

V usage is TRBV6-5 and J usage is TRBJ1-1; no definite D call. Trimming took 2 bases from V and 9 from J, leaving 16 bases between them. The germline V gene encodes CDR1 MNHEY and CDR2 SVGAGI. This CDR3 is 14 amino acids long. In DNA form, the CDR3 reads TGTGCCAGCAGTTACACTAGTGCAACAGCTAAAGCTTTCTTT. It translates to CASSYTSATAKAFF.

V gene TRBV13 combines with J gene TRBJ2-7; D might be TRBD1 (5 bases). CDR1 and CDR2 from the germline V gene are PRHDT and FYEKMQ (reference sequence). The germline V and J ends were trimmed by 2 bases and 3 bases, with 14 bases remaining between them. CDR3 length: 15 amino acids. Here the CDR3 DNA reads TGTGCCAGCAGCTTATTGGGGTCAGGGCGCTACGAGCAGTACTTC. Protein: CASSLLGSGRYEQYF.

V and J are TRBV19 and TRBJ2-7; D call uncertain. In germline, CDR1 is LNHDA, CDR2 SQIVND (reference sequence). V gave up 6 bases and J gave up 5 bases, with 8 bases separating them. The CDR3 covers 11 residues. The CDR3 loop reads CASRIGNEQYF. Here the CDR3 DNA reads TGTGCCAGTAGAATCGGTAACGAGCAGTACTTC.

The chain recombines TRBV18 with TRBJ2-2, with 10 bases identical to TRBD1. Germline V gene lookup returns CDR1 KGHSH and CDR2 LQKENI. This CDR3 spans 16 amino acids. V was pared by 3 bases and J by 7 bases, with 8 bases of the junction left unmatched. The CDR3 region is CASSPGTGAIVGELFF. CDR3 DNA: TGTGCCAGCTCACCGGGGACAGGGGCCATTGTCGGGGAGCTGTTTTTT.

The chain joins TRBV4-1 to TRBJ2-7; D gene uncertain. There are 15 residues in the CDR3. Germline CDR1 is MGHRA and CDR2 is YSYEKL. The ends were cut back, 1 base at V and 0 bases at J, with 10 bases in the middle. CDR3 residues: CASSQVGGSSYEQYF. The CDR3 DNA reads as TGCGCCAGCAGCCAAGTCGGCGGAAGCTCCTACGAGCAGTACTTC.

Of note for this clone: Other DNA sequences in the same sample also yield this CDR3. The chain is built from TRBV4-1 and TRBJ2-3; 10 bases line up with TRBD2. The germline V gene has CDR1 MGHRA and CDR2 YSYEKL. This CDR3 spans 16 amino acids. Trimming removed 0 bases from V and 5 bases from J; junction bases left unmatched: 5. The CDR3 nucleotides are TGCGCCAGCAGCCAAGATAGGGTAGCGGGGGGAGATACGCAGTATTTT. Its translation: CASSQDRVAGGDTQYF.

The V call is TRBV5-3, the J call TRBJ2-5; 7 nucleotides align to TRBD1. TRBV5-3 is treated as an ORF (open reading frame) with a function not yet certain. Trimming at V came to 4 bases and at J to 5 bases, leaving 14 bases not matched to a gene. CDR3 length equals 16 residues. Here the CDR3 reads CARSLTPDRLSETQYF. The CDR3 nucleotides are TGTGCCAGAAGCCTCACCCCGGACAGGTTGAGCGAGACCCAGTACTTC.

The chain uses TRBV6-1 and TRBJ2-7; TRBD1 is a possible D gene (6 bases). CDR3 length equals 14 residues. Trimming removed 3 bases from V and 0 bases from J, with 9 bases in between. Germline values: CDR1 MNHNS, CDR2 SASEGT. The CDR3 nucleotides read TGTGCCAGCAGTGACCTGGACAGCTCCTACGAGCAGTACTTC. It translates to CASSDLDSSYEQYF.

The V and J genes are TRBV4-2 and TRBJ2-7; 14 nucleotides align to TRBD2. CDR3 size: 17 residues. The V segment lost 1 base and the J segment 7 bases; nucleotides outside the gene matches: 9. In germline, CDR1 is LGHNA, CDR2 YNFKEQ. The CDR3 DNA follows: TGTGCCAGCAGCCAAGGGGGACTAGCGGGAGATTATGGGGAGCAGTACTTC. Protein product: CASSQGGLAGDYGEQYF.

The CDR3 DNA reads TGTGCCAGCAGCCCCCGTTTTAACTATGGCTACACCTTC. This translates into CASSPRFNYGYTF. The chain recombines TRBV7-9 with TRBJ1-2; D gene ambiguous. The CDR3 is 13 amino acids. The V and J ends lost 5 bases and 1 base respectively, with 8 bases between them. CDR1 SEHNR and CDR2 FQNEAQ come from the germline V gene (reference sequence).

The gene calls are TRBV14 and TRBJ1-1, with 8 bases lining up with TRBD1. V trimming: 4 bases; J trimming: 12 bases; junction bases outside the gene matches: 7. CDR3 length: 12 residues. Germline-derived CDR1 and CDR2 are SGHDN and FVKESK. The CDR3 sequence is CASSLLGQESFF. The CDR3 coding sequence is TGTGCCAGCAGCCTCTTGGGACAGGAATCTTTCTTT.

This sequence joins TRBV18 and TRBJ2-7, with 8 nucleotides matching TRBD1. The trim removed 4 bases at V and 0 bases at J, leaving 5 bases unmatched. This CDR3 has 15 residues. In germline, CDR1 is KGHSH, CDR2 LQKENI. For the CDR3, the DNA is TGTGCCAGCTCACATGGACAGGGAGGCTCCTACGAGCAGTACTTC. Its translation: CASSHGQGGSYEQYF.

The V call is TRBV25-1, the J call TRBJ2-2, with D maybe TRBD1 (5 bases). The V end lost 1 base, the J end lost 0 bases, and 9 bases lay between the germline ends. Germline V gene sequence: CDR1 MGHDK, CDR2 SYGVNS. This CDR3 region has 16 residues. CDR3 residues: CASSEWGRANTGELFF. CDR3 coding DNA: TGTGCCAGCAGTGAATGGGGCAGAGCGAACACCGGGGAGCTGTTTTTT.

The rearrangement joins TRBV7-8 to TRBJ2-1; D perhaps matches TRBD1 (6 bases). The CDR3 sequence is 13 residues long. Germline CDR1 and CDR2: SGHVS and FQNEAQ. V lost 4 bases and J 5 bases, leaving 9 bases between the germline ends. In DNA, the CDR3 is TGTGCCAGCAGCTCCGGGACAAACAATGAGCAGTTCTTC. This translates into CASSSGTNNEQFF.

The V gene is TRBV7-6, the J gene TRBJ1-1; D is possibly TRBD1 (5 bases). Germline loops: CDR1 SGHVS, CDR2 FNYEAQ. The ends were cut back, 4 bases at V and 0 bases at J, with 12 bases in the middle. CDR3 length: 15 amino acids. This CDR3 reads CASSSRTPMNTEAFF. The CDR3 nucleotides are TGTGCCAGCAGCTCCCGGACACCTATGAACACTGAAGCTTTCTTT.

The chain uses TRBV15 and TRBJ1-1; a possible D gene is TRBD1 (6 bases). V was cut by 1 base and J by 4 bases, with 10 bases left in between. The CDR3 sequence is 14 residues long. CDR1 and CDR2 from the germline V gene are LNHNV and YYDKDF (reference sequence). CDR3 bases: TGTGCCACCAGCAGAGGACAGGCCTCCACTGAAGCTTTCTTT. This codes for CATSRGQASTEAFF.

V usage is TRBV20-1 and J usage is TRBJ2-3; D remains ambiguous. V shed 0 bases and J shed 7 bases, with 2 bases lying between them. The CDR3 has 10 amino acids. Germline CDR1 DFQATT, CDR2 SNEGSKA (reference sequence). The CDR3 nucleotides are TGCAGTGCTAGAGATAATACGCAGTATTTT. Its protein product is CSARDNTQYF.

The J gene is TRBJ2-7, the V gene TRBV7-9; D possibly corresponds to TRBD2 (5 bases). The CDR3 sequence is 13 residues long. The V and J ends lost 8 bases and 2 bases respectively, with 13 bases between them. Germline V lookup: CDR1 SEHNR, CDR2 FQNEAQ (reference sequence). The CDR3: CASERTGTYEQYF. The CDR3 coding sequence is TGTGCCAGCGAAAGGACGGGAACCTACGAGCAGTACTTC.

The chain combines TRBV7-9 with TRBJ2-7; maybe TRBD1 (6 bases). Germline V gene sequence: CDR1 SEHNR, CDR2 FQNEAQ (reference sequence). Trimming pared 5 bases from V and 3 bases from J, leaving 14 bases between. The CDR3 is 14 residues long. The CDR3 DNA follows: TGTGCCAGCAGCCACTCGGACAGAAGCTACGAGCAGTACTTC. Its translation is CASSHSDRSYEQYF.

The V and J genes are TRBV6-1 and TRBJ2-1, with D possibly matching TRBD2 (6 bases). CDR3 size: 14 residues. From germline, CDR1 is MNHNS and CDR2 SASEGT. Deletions cut 8 bases from V and 4 bases from J, with 15 bases between. CDR3 nucleotide sequence: TGTGCCAGCGTTCAGGAGGGGTTTTACAATGAGCAGTTCTTC. This codes for CASVQEGFYNEQFF.

The CDR3 loop is CASSLTGQAYTF. The CDR3 bases are TGTGCCAGCAGCTTAACGGGACAGGCCTACACCTTC. The rearrangement joins TRBV7-3 to TRBJ1-2; TRBD1 matches 8 bases. The CDR3 length is 12 residues. With 0 bases clipped from V and 10 bases from J, the junction kept 1 base outside the gene matches. Germline V gene data show CDR1 as SGHTA and CDR2 as FQGTGA.

The V call is TRBV9, the J call TRBJ2-3; 7 nucleotides align to TRBD2. Germline loops: CDR1 SGDLS, CDR2 YYNGEE. CDR3 length equals 15 residues. J gave up 0 bases and V 4 bases, and 5 bases lay outside the gene matches. The CDR3 DNA reads TGTGCCAGCAGCTACAGCGGGGCTAGCACAGATACGCAGTATTTT. This encodes CASSYSGASTDTQYF.